Listed here are 26 T cell receptor beta chains from one sample, sequenced in a study of OX40 agonist ivuxolimab in advanced cancers. The library came from the immunoSEQ multiplex PCR assay. TCRdb mirrors the immuneACCESS table, restricted to in-frame sequences. Some clones are absent from its copies; in checked studies, under half trace to an unresolved V gene, and the reason for the others is unknown. The sample table shows about 79,000 clones, and 80% to 95% are seen once. The biggest ten clones account for roughly 6.9% of the sample. Material: CD4+ or CD8+ T cells sorted from blood, obtained in a trial of the OX40 agonist ivuxolimab. The receptors were sampled from an adult with an advanced solid tumor such as melanoma, head and neck, liver or kidney cancer.

The sample holds a few counts of this clone. The chain couples TRBV11-2 to TRBJ1-3; D is perhaps TRBD1 (6 bases). The germline gives CDR1 SGHAT, CDR2 FQNNGV. This CDR3 region has 14 residues. V was trimmed by 6 bases and J by 2 bases, leaving 11 bases between them. The DNA of the CDR3 is TGTGCCAGCAGTCGGGACATGGCTGGAAACACCATATATTTT. It specifies CASSRDMAGNTIYF.

The chain employs TRBV2 and TRBJ2-5; TRBD1 aligns across 10 bases. The trim removed 6 bases at V and 2 bases at J, leaving 6 bases unmatched. Germline V gene lookup returns CDR1 SNHLY and CDR2 FYNNEI. The CDR3 loop spans 15 amino acids. The CDR3 loop reads CASRGQGFLQETQYF. DNA of the CDR3: TGTGCCAGCAGGGGACAGGGGTTTCTTCAAGAGACCCAGTACTTC.

The rearrangement links TRBV7-6 to TRBJ2-3; D is possibly TRBD2 (7 bases). Germline V gene lookup returns CDR1 SGHVS and CDR2 FNYEAQ. The ends were cut back, 3 bases at V and 1 base at J, with 20 bases in the middle. This CDR3 is 18 amino acids long. CDR3 DNA sequence: TGTGCCAGCAGCTTCCGCGGGCGGGAGAGGGGGGGCACAGATACGCAGTATTTT. It codes for CASSFRGRERGGTDTQYF.

J is TRBJ1-2 and V is TRBV10-3; D gene uncertain. The germline gives CDR1 ENHRY, CDR2 SYGVKD. V was pared by 1 base and J by 0 bases, with 9 bases between. This CDR3 region has 15 residues. The CDR3 nucleotides read TGTGCCATCAGTGAGTATGGAACATCTAACTATGGCTACACCTTC. Protein product: CAISEYGTSNYGYTF.

This clone was found a few times. The J gene is TRBJ1-3, the V gene TRBV6-1; D is uncertain. CDR1 MNHNS and CDR2 SASEGT come from the germline V gene. V was trimmed by 8 bases and J by 4 bases, leaving 9 bases between them. CDR3 length equals 12 residues. The CDR3 DNA is TGTGCCAGCCTCTTTGCGGGAAACACCATATATTTT. Translation: CASLFAGNTIYF.

There are a few counts of this clone. V usage is TRBV5-6 and J usage is TRBJ2-7; D may correspond to TRBD1 or TRBD2 (6 bases each). V was trimmed by 4 bases and J by 3 bases, leaving 14 bases between them. Germline CDR1 and CDR2: SGHDT and YYEEEE. This CDR3 is built from 14 residues. The CDR3: CASSGGGPRYEQYF. The DNA for the CDR3 is TGTGCCAGCAGCGGAGGGGGACCGCGCTACGAGCAGTACTTC.

The chain is built from TRBV13 and TRBJ2-7; TRBD1 agrees at 8 bases. The CDR3 loop spans 15 amino acids. Germline CDR1 and CDR2: PRHDT and FYEKMQ (reference sequence). V lost 1 base and J lost 3; bases outside the gene matches: 5. The CDR3 DNA follows: TGTGCCAGCAGCTTAGTGGGACAGGTAGTCTACGAGCAGTACTTC. Translating gives CASSLVGQVVYEQYF.

CDR3 bases: TGTGCCAGCAGCGGGGACAGCTCCTACAATGAGCAGTTCTTC. Encoded protein: CASSGDSSYNEQFF. The chain links TRBV11-3 to TRBJ2-1; 7 bases agree with TRBD1. The CDR3 has 14 residues. CDR1 SGHNT and CDR2 YENEEA come from the germline V gene. After removal of 5 bases from V and 0 bases from J, the junction contained 1 base not matched to a gene.

The chain is built from TRBV19 and TRBJ2-5; tentative D call: TRBD2 (6 bases). The CDR3 contains 15 residues. Germline V gives CDR1 LNHDA, CDR2 SQIVND (reference sequence). The V and J ends lost 6 bases and 2 bases respectively, with 16 bases between them. The CDR3 spells CASSGSQRVQETQYF. As DNA, the CDR3 is TGTGCCAGTAGCGGCAGTCAGCGGGTACAAGAGACCCAGTACTTC.

The chain joins TRBV19 to TRBJ1-4; 7 nucleotides agree with TRBD1. V lost 3 bases, J lost 8 bases, and 3 bases stayed unmatched. CDR1 LNHDA and CDR2 SQIVND come from the germline V gene (reference sequence). The CDR3 contains 13 residues. This CDR3 is CASSMTGREKLFF. The CDR3 region has the DNA TGTGCCAGTAGTATGACAGGGCGGGAAAAACTGTTTTTT.

J is TRBJ1-3 and V is TRBV20-1; no reliable D call. The length of the CDR3 is 10 residues. Germline V lookup: CDR1 DFQATT, CDR2 SNEGSKA (reference sequence). The V and J ends lost 4 bases and 4 bases respectively, with 2 bases between them. CDR3 bases: TGCAGTGCTAAAGGAAACACCATATATTTT. It encodes CSAKGNTIYF.

The chain combines TRBV28 with TRBJ2-7, with 9 positions matching TRBD2. V lost 5 bases, J lost 2 bases, and 7 bases stayed unmatched. CDR1 and CDR2 (germline): MDHEN, SYDVKM. The CDR3 is made up of 15 amino acids. The CDR3 here is CASSESLAGTYEQYF. DNA for the CDR3: TGTGCCAGCAGTGAATCCCTAGCGGGGACCTACGAGCAGTACTTC.

The rearrangement uses TRBV28 and TRBJ1-5; TRBD1 might be the D (6 bases). Germline V gene data show CDR1 as MDHEN and CDR2 as SYDVKM. The CDR3 consists of 15 residues. With 1 base removed from V and 4 bases from J, the gap between germline ends came to 11 bases. For the CDR3, the DNA is TGTGCCAGCAGTTTATATGGAACAGGGAATCAGCCCCAGCATTTT. This sequence encodes CASSLYGTGNQPQHF.

This chain uses TRBV5-1 with TRBJ2-3, with 10 bases fitting TRBD1. The germline gives CDR1 SGHRS, CDR2 YFSETQ. Unmatched junction bases numbered 7, after V lost 4 bases and J lost 2 bases. The CDR3 contains 16 residues. The CDR3 loop reads CASSIGTGANTDTQYF. DNA for the CDR3: TGCGCCAGCAGCATCGGGACAGGGGCGAACACAGATACGCAGTATTTT.

The chain has TRBV5-1 and TRBJ2-1; 8 nucleotides match TRBD2. Trimming at V came to 2 bases and at J to 9 bases, leaving 13 bases not matched to a gene. The CDR3 consists of 16 residues. CDR1 and CDR2 (germline): SGHRS, YFSETQ. The CDR3 protein is CASSFAPGTRATEQFF. CDR3 DNA: TGCGCCAGCAGCTTTGCCCCCGGGACTAGGGCGACTGAGCAGTTCTTC.

This clone was seen a single time. This chain links TRBV19 with TRBJ1-2, with D unclear. The CDR3 runs to 15 residues. Trimming took off 1 base at V and 6 bases at J, with 15 bases between the two ends. Looked up from germline, CDR1 is LNHDA and CDR2 is SQIVND (reference sequence). The CDR3: CASSIGAVRRDGYTF. The CDR3 region has the DNA TGTGCCAGTAGTATAGGAGCGGTAAGAAGGGATGGCTACACCTTC.

The chain joins TRBV6-5 to TRBJ2-7; D possibly corresponds to TRBD1 (5 bases). Trimming removed 8 bases at V and 5 bases at J, with 16 bases between. The germline V gene encodes CDR1 MNHEY and CDR2 SVGAGI. The CDR3 contains 13 residues. The CDR3 loop is CASRNPGSHEQYF. CDR3 nucleotides: TGTGCCAGCCGAAACCCAGGGTCCCACGAGCAGTACTTC.

The chain is built from TRBV5-1 and TRBJ1-1; no firm D call. V was clipped by 1 base and J by 3 bases, with 13 bases between them. The length of the CDR3 is 15 residues. Germline CDR1 is SGHRS and CDR2 is YFSETQ. CDR3 coding DNA: TGCGCCAGCAGCTTGATAAGGGCCGGGGACACTGAAGCTTTCTTT. Translated, it gives CASSLIRAGDTEAFF.

The chain combines TRBV9 with TRBJ2-1; 12 nucleotides align to TRBD1. The trim removed 2 bases at V and 9 bases at J, leaving 6 bases unmatched. The CDR3 has 15 amino acids. Looked up from germline, CDR1 is SGDLS and CDR2 is YYNGEE. Here the CDR3 DNA reads TGTGCCAGCAGCGTCGCCGGGACAGGGGGCGGTGAGCAGTTCTTC. Translated, it gives CASSVAGTGGGEQFF.

The J gene is TRBJ2-7, the V gene TRBV6-4; 10 nucleotides match TRBD2. This CDR3 contains 15 residues. The junction had 5 bases not matched to a gene; V was cut back by 6 bases and J by 0 bases. In germline, CDR1 is MRHNA, CDR2 SNTAGT. CDR3 bases: TGTGCCAGCAGCCACCCTAGCGGGAGCTCCTACGAGCAGTACTTC. Translating gives CASSHPSGSSYEQYF.

This chain links TRBV10-1 with TRBJ2-3; TRBD2 agrees at 9 bases. Germline V gene lookup returns CDR1 WNHNN and CDR2 SYGVQD (reference sequence). The V segment lost 4 bases and the J segment 0 bases; nucleotides outside the gene matches: 11. The length of the CDR3 is 18 residues. This CDR3 reads CASSVYSGSGASTDTQYF. The CDR3 DNA sequence: TGCGCCAGCAGTGTCTATAGCGGGAGTGGAGCTAGCACAGATACGCAGTATTTT.

The chain has TRBV2 and TRBJ1-1; 7 nucleotides match TRBD1. CDR3 size: 14 residues. Germline loops: CDR1 SNHLY, CDR2 FYNNEI. Germline trimming cut 6 bases from V and 3 bases from J; bases unmatched to any gene: 7. The CDR3 bases are TGTGCCAGCAGCGACACAGGGGTGGACACTGAAGCTTTCTTT. Protein: CASSDTGVDTEAFF.

The rearrangement joins TRBV5-1 to TRBJ2-7; either TRBD1 or TRBD2 may fit D (5 bases each). The CDR3 consists of 12 residues. The V gene lost 4 bases and the J gene lost 4 bases, with 9 bases spanning the gap. CDR1 and CDR2 from the germline V gene are SGHRS and YFSETQ. The CDR3 loop is CASSRDGYEQYF. DNA for the CDR3: TGCGCCAGCAGCCGGGACGGATACGAGCAGTACTTC.

This clone was detected only once. The V gene is TRBV28, the J gene TRBJ1-2; tentative D call: TRBD1 (5 bases). CDR3 length: 15 residues. Germline V gives CDR1 MDHEN, CDR2 SYDVKM. Trimming removed 6 bases at V and 0 bases at J, with 14 bases between. CDR3 protein: CASRAPTVSNYGYTF. In nucleotides, the CDR3 is TGTGCCAGCAGAGCCCCGACAGTTTCTAACTATGGCTACACCTTC.

The gene calls are TRBV4-1 and TRBJ1-1; a weak D match, TRBD1 (5 bases). Germline lookup yields CDR1 MGHRA and CDR2 YSYEKL. This CDR3 has 14 amino acids. V lost 4 bases and J 12 bases, leaving 21 bases between the germline ends. CDR3 coding DNA: TGCGCCAGCAGCCCCCCGACAGTCCAAACTAGGCCTTTCTTT. This encodes CASSPPTVQTRPFF.

This chain connects TRBV27 to TRBJ1-5, with unresolved D. With 3 bases removed from V and 8 bases from J, the gap between germline ends came to 11 bases. Germline V gene lookup returns CDR1 MNHEY and CDR2 SMNVEV (reference sequence). This CDR3 has 13 amino acids. The CDR3 DNA reads as TGTGCCAGCAGTTTCGGGCTTGAGGAGCCCCAGCATTTT. Translating gives CASSFGLEEPQHF.